The 11 T cell receptor beta chains in this list originate from one sample, sequenced in a study of blood T cell repertoires in COVID-19. Clones were sequenced by immunoSEQ multiplex PCR, and TCRdb holds only the in-frame ones, with some missing. The sample includes about 300,000 clones, 85% seen only once; the top ten take around 1.8%. The sequenced sample was PBMCs or T cells enriched from blood (not recorded which). These receptors were collected from a woman in her thirties who had been exposed to COVID-19.

V is TRBV2 and J is TRBJ2-1, with 9 bases that match TRBD1. The CDR3 sequence is 13 residues long. Germline-derived CDR1 and CDR2 are SNHLY and FYNNEI. J lost 7 bases, V lost 7 bases, and 5 bases had no gene match. The CDR3 nucleotides are TGTGCCAGCACCTGGGACAGGGCTAATGAGCAGTTCTTC. It codes for CASTWDRANEQFF. Together with reference TRBV2 and TRBJ2-1, the CDR3 gives the full variable domain: EPEVTQTPSHQVTQMGQEVILRCVPISNHLYFYWYRQILGQKVEFLVSFYNNEISEKSEIFDDQFSVERPDGSNFTLKIRSTKLEDSAMYFCASTWDRANEQFFGPGTRLTVL.

This clone was recorded a few times. The rearrangement links TRBV5-4 to TRBJ2-1; D might be TRBD2 (6 bases). Per germline, CDR1 SGHNT and CDR2 YYREEE (reference sequence). There are 14 residues in the CDR3. V lost 2 bases, J lost 0 bases, and 6 bases lay in between. CDR3: CASSLLASYNEQFF. The CDR3, as DNA: TGTGCCAGCAGCTTACTAGCCTCCTACAATGAGCAGTTCTTC.

This chain links TRBV10-3 with TRBJ2-1; the match to TRBD2 covers 15 bases. This CDR3 has 18 amino acids. Germline lookup yields CDR1 ENHRY and CDR2 SYGVKD. The V gene end was trimmed by 3 bases and the J gene end by 2 bases; junction bases not matched to a gene: 5. CDR3 residues: CAISDDGLAGGPYNEQFF. The CDR3 region has the DNA TGTGCCATCAGTGATGACGGACTAGCGGGAGGGCCCTACAATGAGCAGTTCTTC.

The chain is built from TRBV7-8 and TRBJ1-1, with D perhaps matching TRBD1 (5 bases). This CDR3 spans 16 amino acids. Per germline, CDR1 SGHVS and CDR2 FQNEAQ. The ends were cut back, 5 bases at V and 0 bases at J, with 16 bases in the middle. The CDR3 loop is CASSRTGTPMNTEAFF. CDR3 nucleotides: TGTGCCAGCAGCCGAACAGGCACCCCCATGAACACTGAAGCTTTCTTT.

The chain links TRBV6-6 to TRBJ2-7; D is possibly TRBD1 (5 bases). Trimming cost V 10 bases and J 3 bases, with 13 bases left between them. The germline V gene has CDR1 MNHNY and CDR2 SVGAGI (reference sequence). The CDR3 covers 12 residues. The CDR3 protein is CATKTALYEQYF. Written as DNA, the CDR3 is TGTGCCACCAAGACAGCACTCTACGAGCAGTACTTC.

The chain joins TRBV7-9 to TRBJ1-1; TRBD1 aligns across 11 bases. Germline assignment: CDR1 SEHNR and CDR2 FQNEAQ (reference sequence). The CDR3 extends over 14 amino acids. After removal of 5 bases from V and 5 bases from J, the junction contained 4 bases not matched to a gene. The CDR3 loop reads CASSPGQGVTEAFF. CDR3 DNA sequence: TGTGCCAGCAGCCCGGGACAGGGGGTAACTGAAGCTTTCTTT.

The rearrangement joins TRBV18 to TRBJ1-1; 9 bases are shared with TRBD1. Trimming removed 3 bases from V and 3 bases from J; junction bases left unmatched: 5. The CDR3 is 15 amino acids. Germline V gene data show CDR1 as KGHSH and CDR2 as LQKENI. This CDR3 reads CASSPWTGADTEAFF. The CDR3 DNA follows: TGTGCCAGCTCACCCTGGACAGGGGCGGACACTGAAGCTTTCTTT.

This chain links TRBV12-2 with TRBJ2-7; TRBD1 is the table's D call, not checked against the DNA. TRBV12-2 is given as a pseudogene. The CDR3 covers 16 residues. CDR3: CASRYWNGTASYEQYF. The DNA of the CDR3 is TGTGCAAGTCGCTACTGGAACGGGACAGCTTCCTACGAGCAGTACTTC.

This clone has only a few counts. V gene TRBV28 combines with J gene TRBJ1-5; D is undetermined. Trimming removed 4 bases at V and 3 bases at J, with 4 bases between. CDR1 and CDR2 from the germline V gene are MDHEN and SYDVKM. The CDR3 runs 12 residues. The CDR3 sequence is CASSSYNQPQHF. CDR3 DNA: TGTGCCAGCAGTTCTTACAATCAGCCCCAGCATTTT.

The chain recombines TRBV6-4 with TRBJ2-1; D is ambiguous. The V gene's germline CDR1 is MRHNA and CDR2 SNTAGT. The CDR3 is 15 amino acids. The V end was cut by 3 bases, the J end by 2 bases, with 11 bases between. CDR3 sequence (DNA): TGTGCCAGCAGTGAGCAGTTTTCCACCTACAATGAGCAGTTCTTC. It yields the protein CASSEQFSTYNEQFF.

The chain uses TRBV28 and TRBJ2-1, with 8 nucleotides matching TRBD2. Germline V gene sequence: CDR1 MDHEN, CDR2 SYDVKM. The CDR3 totals 13 residues. V dropped 6 bases and J dropped 7; count of bases not matched to a gene: 5. The CDR3, as DNA: TGTGCCAGCAGAGCTAGCGGGTCGAATGAGCAGTTCTTC. It encodes CASRASGSNEQFF.